One and the same sample provided the 29 T cell receptor beta chains below, sequenced in a study of OX40 agonist ivuxolimab in advanced cancers. The repertoire was sequenced with immunoSEQ multiplex PCR; TCRdb's copy has only in-frame clones and lacks some. The table lists about 50,000 clones, 85% to 95% of them singletons. Sequencing was performed on CD4+ or CD8+ T cells sorted from blood, taken in a trial of the OX40 agonist ivuxolimab. Receptors were obtained from an adult with an advanced solid tumor such as melanoma, head and neck, liver or kidney cancer.

This clone was recorded once. The V gene is TRBV27, the J gene TRBJ2-7; D remains ambiguous. The V end lost 2 bases, the J end lost 5 bases, and 4 bases lay between the germline ends. The CDR3 is made up of 11 amino acids. The germline V gene encodes CDR1 MNHEY and CDR2 SMNVEV (reference sequence). CDR3 residues: CASSLGHEQYF. CDR3 bases: TGTGCCAGCAGTTTAGGGCACGAGCAGTACTTC.

V gene TRBV10-1 combines with J gene TRBJ2-2, with 11 positions matching TRBD2. The CDR3 loop spans 16 amino acids. V lost 3 bases, J lost 5 bases, and 5 bases stayed unmatched. Germline lookup yields CDR1 WNHNN and CDR2 SYGVQD (reference sequence). DNA of the CDR3: TGCGCCAGCAGTGAAACCCTAGCGGGAGGAACCGGGGAGCTGTTTTTT. This translates into CASSETLAGGTGELFF.

J is TRBJ1-5 and V is TRBV19; perhaps TRBD1 as D (5 bases). CDR3 size: 15 residues. Germline V CDR1 and CDR2: LNHDA, SQIVND (reference sequence). The ends were cut back, 7 bases at V and 5 bases at J, with 18 bases in the middle. DNA of the CDR3: TGTGCCAGTACCCCCAATGGGCAGGGCTATCAGCCCCAGCATTTT. It yields the protein CASTPNGQGYQPQHF.

CDR3 DNA: TGCAGCGTTACAGGGATTAGCACAGATACGCAGTATTTT. Translation: CSVTGISTDTQYF. V gene TRBV29-1 combines with J gene TRBJ2-3; D may be TRBD1 (6 bases). The CDR3 is 13 residues long. The V end lost 5 bases, the J end lost 0 bases, and 9 bases lay between the germline ends. Germline V gene lookup returns CDR1 SQVTM and CDR2 ANQGSEA.

This chain uses TRBV27 with TRBJ2-6; D is uncertain. Germline CDR1 and CDR2: MNHEY and SMNVEV (reference sequence). The CDR3 is 16 residues long. Trimming left V 2 bases short and J 0 bases short, with 8 bases between. The CDR3 DNA reads TGTGCCAGCAGTTTACTGTACTCCTCTGGGGCCAACGTCCTGACTTTC. Translating it yields CASSLLYSSGANVLTF. Full variable domain (rest looked up from reference TRBV27 and TRBJ2-6): EAQVTQNPRYLITVTGKKLTVTCSQNMNHEYMSWYRQDPGLGLRQIYYSMNVEVTDKGDVPEGYKVSRKEKRNFPLILESPSPNQTSLYFCASSLLYSSGANVLTFGAGSRLTVL.

The rearrangement uses TRBV15 and TRBJ2-5, with TRBD2 matching 9 bases. The tail of the sequence fits TRBJ2-7 better, so the J call may be wrong. The CDR3 spans 15 residues. Germline CDR1 reads LNHNV; CDR2 reads YYDKDF (reference sequence). As DNA, the CDR3 is TGTGCCACCAGCGGGGGGCTAGCGGGAAATTACGAGCAGTACTTC. It yields the protein CATSGGLAGNYEQYF.

This chain uses TRBV7-7 with TRBJ2-3; the match to TRBD1 covers 9 bases. Germline-derived CDR1 and CDR2 are SSHAT and FNYEAQ (reference sequence). This CDR3 is built from 18 residues. V lost 5 bases, J lost 1 base, and 13 bases stayed unmatched. CDR3 region: CASSTGTGISEGTDTQYF. DNA of the CDR3: TGTGCCAGCAGCACGGGGACAGGGATCTCTGAGGGCACAGATACGCAGTATTTT.

Comment on this clone: This CDR3 is missing its conserved last phenylalanine or tryptophan, likely due to a read error. It is unclear where the CDR3 begins or ends on the DNA, so no DNA is shown, and the CDR3 is as TCRdb lists it. The chain carries TRBV7-9 and TRBJ1-2. Ends included, the CDR3 has 12 residues. Germline V gene sequence: CDR1 SEHNR, CDR2 FQNEAQ (reference sequence). CDR3: CASSLASVPAHL.

This rearrangement joins TRBV5-5 to TRBJ2-6; possibly TRBD1 or TRBD2 for D (5 bases each). CDR1 SGHKS and CDR2 YYEKEE come from the germline V gene (reference sequence). V lost 2 bases to trimming and J lost 0 bases, with 12 bases between them. CDR3 length: 17 residues. The CDR3 region has the DNA TGTGCCAGCAGCTTCGAGGGGACGAGCTCTGGGGCCAACGTCCTGACTTTC. Translated, it gives CASSFEGTSSGANVLTF.

This chain connects TRBV7-9 to TRBJ2-7, with a tentative D call TRBD1 (5 bases). The CDR3 runs to 15 residues. V gave up 1 base and J gave up 1 base, with 11 bases separating them. Per the germline V gene, CDR1 is SEHNR and CDR2 is FQNEAQ (reference sequence). CDR3 region: CASSLVVDSSYEQYF. Here the CDR3 DNA reads TGTGCCAGCAGCTTAGTGGTTGACAGTTCCTACGAGCAGTACTTC.

J is TRBJ2-1 and V is TRBV11-2; 9 nucleotides align to TRBD2. The germline CDR1 and CDR2 sequences are SGHAT and FQNNGV. This CDR3 spans 15 amino acids. Unmatched junction bases numbered 1, after V lost 3 bases and J lost 1 base. CDR3 nucleotides: TGTGCCAGCAGCTTGACTAGCGGATCCTACAATGAGCAGTTCTTC. This encodes CASSLTSGSYNEQFF.

This clone was recorded only once. The chain recombines TRBV4-1 with TRBJ2-5; possibly TRBD2 for D (5 bases). The CDR3 spans 18 residues. CDR1 and CDR2 (germline): MGHRA, YSYEKL. V shed 0 bases and J shed 3 bases, with 20 bases lying between them. The CDR3 protein is CASSQDGLGEQGKETQYF. Written as DNA, the CDR3 is TGCGCCAGCAGCCAAGATGGATTGGGAGAGCAAGGAAAAGAGACCCAGTACTTC.

Comment on this clone: Compared with germline, one end of the junction differs, possibly owing to a read error. V and J are TRBV10-3 and TRBJ2-7; 7 bases are shared with TRBD1. This CDR3 is 15 amino acids long. CDR1 and CDR2 from the germline V gene are ENHRY and SYGVKD. The CDR3 DNA follows: TGTGCCATCAGTGAGCCGGGACAGCACTCCTACGCGCAGTACTTC. Amino acids: CAISEPGQHSYAQYF.

This clone is medium-sized. The rearrangement uses TRBV4-3 and TRBJ1-2; D is unclear. The CDR3 has 15 amino acids. V dropped 1 base and J dropped 3 bases, with 12 bases sitting between them. Per germline, CDR1 LGHNA and CDR2 YSLEER. The CDR3 DNA reads TGCGCCAGCAGCCAAGTTTCAACGAAGGACTATGGCTACACCTTC. Protein product: CASSQVSTKDYGYTF.

The chain uses TRBV6-5 and TRBJ2-5, with 7 bases aligning to TRBD1. CDR1 and CDR2 (germline): MNHEY, SVGAGI. V lost 7 bases, J lost 5 bases, and 7 bases stayed unmatched. CDR3 length: 13 residues. This CDR3 is CASMVGGGETQYF. The DNA of the CDR3 is TGTGCCAGCATGGTAGGGGGCGGCGAGACCCAGTACTTC.

The genes are TRBV27 and TRBJ1-2; tentatively, D is TRBD1 (6 bases). The CDR3 totals 12 residues. Trimming left V 4 bases short and J 8 bases short, with 11 bases between. From germline, CDR1 is MNHEY and CDR2 SMNVEV (reference sequence). In DNA form, the CDR3 reads TGTGCCAGCAGTTCCGCAGGGGAAGGCTACACCTTC. This encodes CASSSAGEGYTF.

The chain links TRBV18 to TRBJ2-1; D unclear. This CDR3 comprises 13 residues. Germline lookup yields CDR1 KGHSH and CDR2 LQKENI. The germline V and J ends were trimmed by 2 bases and 5 bases, with 7 bases remaining between them. The CDR3 DNA reads as TGTGCCAGCTCACCAGACGGTAACAATGAGCAGTTCTTC. Encoded protein: CASSPDGNNEQFF.

This clone was observed once. The V gene is TRBV6-6, the J gene TRBJ2-5; tentative D call: TRBD1 (6 bases). The germline gives CDR1 MNHNY, CDR2 SVGAGI (reference sequence). The V end lost 6 bases, the J end lost 4 bases, and 18 bases lay between the germline ends. The CDR3 extends over 15 amino acids. The CDR3 nucleotides read TGTGCCAGCAGGCCGGGACATACAACCGGAGAGACCCAGTACTTC. Translation gives CASRPGHTTGETQYF.

The chain combines TRBV27 with TRBJ2-2, with D hard to call. The CDR3 runs to 11 residues. Trimming took off 5 bases at V and 6 bases at J, with 4 bases between the two ends. Germline V lookup: CDR1 MNHEY, CDR2 SMNVEV (reference sequence). CDR3 residues: CASSLSGELFF. The CDR3 coding sequence is TGTGCCAGCAGTCTTTCCGGGGAGCTGTTTTTT.

For this clone: A read error is possible here, since a much larger clone lies one base away. The chain joins TRBV7-9 to TRBJ2-1; D is perhaps TRBD2 (5 bases). The CDR3 loop spans 14 amino acids. CDR1 and CDR2 (germline): SEHNR, FQNEAQ (reference sequence). The V gene lost 3 bases and the J gene lost 0 bases, with 6 bases spanning the gap. CDR3 residues: CASSLGSSYNEQFF. The CDR3 nucleotides read TGTGCCAGCAGCTTGGGGAGCTCCTACAATGAGCAGTTCTTC. The complete variable domain, with remaining parts taken from reference TRBV7-9 and TRBJ2-1, reads DTGVSQNPRHKITKRGQNVTFRCDPISEHNRLYWYRQTLGQGPEFLTYFQNEAQLEKSRLLSDRFSAERPKGSFSTLEIQRTEQGDSAMYLCASSLGSSYNEQFFGPGTRLTVL.

This clone was detected only once. The CDR3 protein is CASSLRVSTYYEQYF. Written as DNA, the CDR3 is TGTGCCAGCAGCTTACGAGTCTCGACTTACTACGAGCAGTACTTC. The rearrangement links TRBV13 to TRBJ2-7; D uncertain. The CDR3 is 15 amino acids. V lost 2 bases to trimming and J lost 3 bases, with 14 bases between them. CDR1 PRHDT and CDR2 FYEKMQ come from the germline V gene (reference sequence).

The J gene is TRBJ2-7, the V gene TRBV9; perhaps TRBD2 as D (5 bases). Trimming shortened V by 0 bases and J by 1 base, and 8 bases separated the two germline ends. This CDR3 spans 14 amino acids. CDR1 and CDR2 (germline): SGDLS, YYNGEE. The CDR3 coding sequence is TGTGCCAGCAGCGTAGGTGGGGAGTCCTACGAGCAGTACTTC. The encoded protein is CASSVGGESYEQYF. The entire variable domain, with the rest obtained from reference TRBV9 and TRBJ2-7, is as follows: DSGVTQTPKHLITATGQRVTLRCSPRSGDLSVYWYQQSLDQGLQFLIQYYNGEERAKGNILERFSAQQFPDLHSELNLSSLELGDSALYFCASSVGGESYEQYFGPGTRLTVT.

The V gene is TRBV29-1, the J gene TRBJ1-2; 9 positions match TRBD1. V was clipped by 4 bases and J by 1 base; unmatched bases: 7. Germline lookup yields CDR1 SQVTM and CDR2 ANQGSEA. CDR3 length equals 15 residues. CDR3: CSVGTGEIFNYGYTF. Here the CDR3 DNA reads TGCAGCGTTGGGACAGGGGAAATCTTTAACTATGGCTACACCTTC. The whole variable domain, remainder taken from reference TRBV29-1 and TRBJ1-2, is SAVISQKPSRDICQRGTSLTIQCQVDSQVTMMFWYRQQPGQSLTLIATANQGSEATYESGFVIDKFPISRPNLTFSTLTVSNMSPEDSSIYLCSVGTGEIFNYGYTFGSGTRLTVV.

This clone came up once. This sequence joins TRBV6-5 and TRBJ2-7; weak D call: TRBD2 (6 bases). V lost 0 bases and J lost 1, with 7 bases in between. The germline V gene encodes CDR1 MNHEY and CDR2 SVGAGI. This CDR3 spans 14 amino acids. In DNA, the CDR3 is TGTGCCAGCAGTTACTCGGGGGGATCCTACGAGCAGTACTTC. Its protein product is CASSYSGGSYEQYF.

V usage is TRBV27 and J usage is TRBJ2-7; TRBD2 matches 13 bases. The junction had 0 bases not matched to a gene; V was cut back by 4 bases and J by 3 bases. CDR3 size: 14 residues. Germline CDR1 and CDR2: MNHEY and SMNVEV (reference sequence). The CDR3 DNA reads as TGTGCCAGCAGTTGGACTAGCGGGGGCTACGAGCAGTACTTC. It is translated as CASSWTSGGYEQYF.

J is TRBJ1-5 and V is TRBV19, with a tentative D call TRBD1 (5 bases). V was cut by 5 bases and J by 0 bases, with 11 bases left in between. The CDR3 is 15 residues long. CDR1 and CDR2 from the germline V gene are LNHDA and SQIVND (reference sequence). The CDR3 DNA reads TGTGCCAGTAGTTGGGACGGCGATAGCAATCAGCCCCAGCATTTT. Translated, it gives CASSWDGDSNQPQHF.

V gene TRBV11-2 combines with J gene TRBJ1-3; D unresolved. Germline V gives CDR1 SGHAT, CDR2 FQNNGV. CDR3 size: 15 residues. Trimming pared 0 bases from V and 3 bases from J, leaving 9 bases between. The DNA of the CDR3 is TGTGCCAGCAGCTTAGATGGAGGGATTGGAAACACCATATATTTT. The encoded protein is CASSLDGGIGNTIYF.

This rearrangement joins TRBV29-1 to TRBJ2-7, with a tentative D call TRBD2 (5 bases). Trimming took off 0 bases at V and 0 bases at J, with 21 bases between the two ends. Germline CDR1 is SQVTM and CDR2 is ANQGSEA. This CDR3 has 18 residues. The CDR3 loop is CSVEDNTGGGRSSYEQYF. As DNA, the CDR3 is TGCAGCGTTGAAGATAACACGGGCGGCGGGCGGAGCTCCTACGAGCAGTACTTC.

This clone was counted only a few times. Here the CDR3 DNA reads TGTGCCAGCAGCTTGAACCCACTGGTGACTGAAGCTTTCTTT. Translating gives CASSLNPLVTEAFF. This chain links TRBV11-1 with TRBJ1-1; D is ambiguous. Germline CDR1 SGHAT, CDR2 FQDESV (reference sequence). The CDR3 is 14 amino acids. V shed 3 bases and J shed 5 bases, with 13 bases lying between them.